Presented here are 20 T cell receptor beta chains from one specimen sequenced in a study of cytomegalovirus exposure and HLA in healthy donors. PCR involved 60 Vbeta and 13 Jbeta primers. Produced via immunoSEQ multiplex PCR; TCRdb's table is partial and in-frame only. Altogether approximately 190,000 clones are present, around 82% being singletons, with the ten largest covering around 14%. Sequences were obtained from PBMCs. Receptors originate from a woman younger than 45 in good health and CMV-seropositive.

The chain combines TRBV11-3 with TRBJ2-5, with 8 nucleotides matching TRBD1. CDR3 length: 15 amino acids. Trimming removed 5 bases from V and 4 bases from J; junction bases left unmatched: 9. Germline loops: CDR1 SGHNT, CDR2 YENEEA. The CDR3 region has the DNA TGTGCCAGCAGCGCCGGACAGGGCGGTCGAGAGACCCAGTACTTC. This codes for CASSAGQGGRETQYF.

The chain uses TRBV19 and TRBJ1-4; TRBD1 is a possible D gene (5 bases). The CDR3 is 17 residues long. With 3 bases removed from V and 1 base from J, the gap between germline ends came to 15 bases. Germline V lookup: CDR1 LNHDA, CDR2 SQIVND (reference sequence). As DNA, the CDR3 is TGTGCCAGTAGTATGGGTTACGGACAAGGAACTAATGAAAAACTGTTTTTT. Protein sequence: CASSMGYGQGTNEKLFF.

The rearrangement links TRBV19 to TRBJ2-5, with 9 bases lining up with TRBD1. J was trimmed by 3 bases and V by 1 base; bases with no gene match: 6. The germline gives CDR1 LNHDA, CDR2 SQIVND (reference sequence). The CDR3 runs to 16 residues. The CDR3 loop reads CASSIGDRAGEETQYF. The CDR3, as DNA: TGTGCCAGTAGTATAGGGGACAGGGCAGGAGAAGAGACCCAGTACTTC.

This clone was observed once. The chain's CDR3 is CASSEGGTGKQYF. CDR3 coding DNA: TGTGCCAGCAGTGAAGGAGGGACAGGCAAGCAGTACTTC. The gene calls are TRBV2 and TRBJ2-7; 8 bases are a match to TRBD1. J was trimmed by 8 bases and V by 1 base; bases with no gene match: 4. Germline-derived CDR1 and CDR2 are SNHLY and FYNNEI. This CDR3 is 13 amino acids long.

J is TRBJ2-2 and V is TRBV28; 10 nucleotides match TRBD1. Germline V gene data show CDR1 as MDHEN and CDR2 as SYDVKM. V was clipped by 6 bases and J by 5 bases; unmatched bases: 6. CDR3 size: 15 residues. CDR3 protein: CASRSPGQGTGELFF. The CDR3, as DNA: TGTGCCAGCAGATCCCCGGGACAGGGGACCGGGGAGCTGTTTTTT.

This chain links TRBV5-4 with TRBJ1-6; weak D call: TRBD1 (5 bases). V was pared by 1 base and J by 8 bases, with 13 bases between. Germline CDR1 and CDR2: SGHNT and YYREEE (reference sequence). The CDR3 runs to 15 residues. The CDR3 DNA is TGTGCCAGCAGCTTGAGGCCCCGGGGGGATTCACCCCTCCACTTT. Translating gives CASSLRPRGDSPLHF.

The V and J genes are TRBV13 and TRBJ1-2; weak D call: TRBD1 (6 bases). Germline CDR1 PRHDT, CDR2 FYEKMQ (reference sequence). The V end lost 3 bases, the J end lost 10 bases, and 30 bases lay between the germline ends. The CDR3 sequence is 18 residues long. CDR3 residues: CASSFRSDVTTGYLDYTF. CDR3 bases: TGTGCCAGCAGCTTCAGATCGGATGTGACGACAGGATATCTGGACTACACCTTC.

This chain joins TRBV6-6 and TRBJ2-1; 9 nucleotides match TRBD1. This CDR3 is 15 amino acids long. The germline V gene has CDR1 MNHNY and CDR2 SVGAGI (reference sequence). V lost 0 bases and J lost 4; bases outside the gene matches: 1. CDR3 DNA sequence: TGTGCCAGCAGTTACTCGACAGGGGGATACAATGAGCAGTTCTTC. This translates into CASSYSTGGYNEQFF.

The CDR3 region has the DNA TGTGCCTGGAGTGTACGGGGTAGCGCGAAGGAGGAGCAGTACTTC. This translates into CAWSVRGSAKEEQYF. The chain has TRBV30 and TRBJ2-7; tentatively, D is TRBD2 (5 bases). V lost 0 bases to trimming and J lost 7 bases, with 19 bases between them. Germline V gives CDR1 GTSNPN, CDR2 SVGIG (reference sequence). The CDR3 is 15 amino acids.

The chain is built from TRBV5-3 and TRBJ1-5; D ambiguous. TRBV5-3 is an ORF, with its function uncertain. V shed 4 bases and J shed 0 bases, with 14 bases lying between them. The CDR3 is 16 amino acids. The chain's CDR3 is CARSPPLTASNQPQHF. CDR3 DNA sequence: TGTGCCAGAAGCCCGCCCCTCACAGCTAGCAATCAGCCCCAGCATTTT.

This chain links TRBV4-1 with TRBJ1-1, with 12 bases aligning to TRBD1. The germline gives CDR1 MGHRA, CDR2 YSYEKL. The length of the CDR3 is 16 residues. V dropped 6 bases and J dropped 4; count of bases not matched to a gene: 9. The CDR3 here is CASRGGTGGASTEAFF. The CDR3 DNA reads TGCGCCAGCAGGGGTGGGACAGGGGGCGCGAGCACTGAAGCTTTCTTT.

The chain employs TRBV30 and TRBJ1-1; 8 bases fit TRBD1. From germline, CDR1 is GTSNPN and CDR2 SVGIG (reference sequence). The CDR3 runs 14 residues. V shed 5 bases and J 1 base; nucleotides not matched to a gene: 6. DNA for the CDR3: TGTGCCTGGCAACAGGACAGGGCGAACACTGAAGCTTTCTTT. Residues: CAWQQDRANTEAFF.

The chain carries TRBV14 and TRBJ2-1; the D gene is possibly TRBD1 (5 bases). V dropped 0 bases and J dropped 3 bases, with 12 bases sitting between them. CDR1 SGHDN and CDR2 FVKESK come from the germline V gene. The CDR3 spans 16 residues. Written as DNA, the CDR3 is TGTGCCAGCAGCCAAGATAGGGGCGGCAACTACAATGAGCAGTTCTTC. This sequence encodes CASSQDRGGNYNEQFF.

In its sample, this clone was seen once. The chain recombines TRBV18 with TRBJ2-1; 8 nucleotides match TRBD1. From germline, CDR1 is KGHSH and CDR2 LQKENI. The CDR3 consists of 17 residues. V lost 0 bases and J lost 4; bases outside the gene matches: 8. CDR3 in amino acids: CASSPPPTGGPYNEQFF. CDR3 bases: TGTGCCAGCTCACCACCGCCCACAGGGGGACCTTACAATGAGCAGTTCTTC.

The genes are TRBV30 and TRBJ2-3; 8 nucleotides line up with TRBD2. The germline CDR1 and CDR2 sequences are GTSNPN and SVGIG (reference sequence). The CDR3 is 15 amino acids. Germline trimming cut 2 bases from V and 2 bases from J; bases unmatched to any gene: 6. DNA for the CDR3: TGTGCCTGGAGTAAGGTAGCGGGGTACACAGATACGCAGTATTTT. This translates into CAWSKVAGYTDTQYF.

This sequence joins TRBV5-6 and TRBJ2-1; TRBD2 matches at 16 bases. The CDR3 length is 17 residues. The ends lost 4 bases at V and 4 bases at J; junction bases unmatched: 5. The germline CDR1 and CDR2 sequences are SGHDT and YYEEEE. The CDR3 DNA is TGTGCCAGCAGCCAGGGACTAGCGGGGGGGCCATACAATGAGCAGTTCTTC. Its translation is CASSQGLAGGPYNEQFF.

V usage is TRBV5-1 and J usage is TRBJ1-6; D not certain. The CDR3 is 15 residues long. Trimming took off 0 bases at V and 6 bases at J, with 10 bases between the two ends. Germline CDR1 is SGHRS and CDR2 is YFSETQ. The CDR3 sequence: CASSLALGSNSPLHF. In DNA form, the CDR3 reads TGCGCCAGCAGCTTGGCCCTCGGGTCTAATTCACCCCTCCACTTT.

CDR3 bases: TGTGCCAGCAGTTACGGGTACAGGCCCTCTAACTATGGCTACACCTTC. Translation gives CASSYGYRPSNYGYTF. This chain connects TRBV6-6 to TRBJ1-2; possibly TRBD1 for D (5 bases). CDR1 is MNHNY and CDR2 is SVGAGI in the germline V gene (reference sequence). V was trimmed by 2 bases and J by 0 bases, leaving 13 bases between them. The CDR3 is 16 amino acids.

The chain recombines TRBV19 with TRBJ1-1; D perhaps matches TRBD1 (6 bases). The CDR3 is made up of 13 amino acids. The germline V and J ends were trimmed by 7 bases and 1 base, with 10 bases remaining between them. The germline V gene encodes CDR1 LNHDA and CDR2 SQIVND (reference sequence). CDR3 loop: CASKRRGNTEAFF. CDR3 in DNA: TGTGCCAGTAAGCGCAGGGGGAACACTGAAGCTTTCTTT. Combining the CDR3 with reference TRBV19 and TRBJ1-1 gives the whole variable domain DGGITQSPKYLFRKEGQNVTLSCEQNLNHDAMYWYRQDPGQGLRLIYYSQIVNDFQKGDIAEGYSVSREKKESFPLTVTSAQKNPTAFYLCASKRRGNTEAFFGQGTRLTVV.

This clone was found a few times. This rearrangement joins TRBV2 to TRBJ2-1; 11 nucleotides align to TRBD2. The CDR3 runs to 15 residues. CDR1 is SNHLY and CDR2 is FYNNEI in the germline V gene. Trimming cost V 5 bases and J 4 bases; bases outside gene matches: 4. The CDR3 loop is CASSFLAGGYNEQFF. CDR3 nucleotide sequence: TGTGCCAGCAGTTTTTTAGCGGGAGGGTACAATGAGCAGTTCTTC.